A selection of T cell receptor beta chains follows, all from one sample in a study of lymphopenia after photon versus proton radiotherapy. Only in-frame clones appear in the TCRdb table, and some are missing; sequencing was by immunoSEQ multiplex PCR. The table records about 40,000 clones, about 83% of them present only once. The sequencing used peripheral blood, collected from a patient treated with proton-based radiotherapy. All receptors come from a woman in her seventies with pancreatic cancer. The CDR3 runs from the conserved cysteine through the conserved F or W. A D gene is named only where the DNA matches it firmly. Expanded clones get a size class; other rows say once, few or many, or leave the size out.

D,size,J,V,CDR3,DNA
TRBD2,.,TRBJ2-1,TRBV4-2,CASSQDGASGPYNEQFF,TGTGCCAGCAGCCAAGATGGGGCTAGCGGACCCTACAATGAGCAGTTCTTC
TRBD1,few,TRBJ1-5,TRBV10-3,CAIGRGTNQPQHF,TGTGCCATCGGCAGGGGGACCAATCAGCCCCAGCATTTT
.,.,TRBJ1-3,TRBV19,CASGITGVSSGNTIYF,TGTGCCAGTGGAATTACAGGCGTGAGCTCTGGAAACACCATATATTTT
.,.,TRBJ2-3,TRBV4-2,CASSQDAGPGANTDTQYF,TGTGCCAGCAGCCAAGACGCAGGCCCGGGGGCCAACACAGATACGCAGTATTTT
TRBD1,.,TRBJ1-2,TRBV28,CASTSPTGGARYGYTF,TGTGCCAGCACCTCCCCGACAGGGGGCGCACGATATGGCTACACCTTC
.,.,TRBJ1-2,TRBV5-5,CASSSSIYGYTF,TGTGCCAGCAGCTCATCAATTTATGGCTACACCTTC
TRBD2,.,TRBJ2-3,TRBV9,CASSVGLVSTDTQYF,TGTGCCAGCAGCGTTGGACTAGTTAGCACAGATACGCAGTATTTT
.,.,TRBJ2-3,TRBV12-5,CASGPRGADTQYF,TGTGCTAGTGGTCCCAGGGGCGCAGATACGCAGTATTTT
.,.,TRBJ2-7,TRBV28,CASSSGDLSKYEQYF,TGTGCCAGCAGTTCCGGGGACTTATCCAAATACGAGCAGTACTTC
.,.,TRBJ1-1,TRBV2,CASSSIRSNTEAFF,TGTGCCAGCAGCAGCATAAGAAGTAACACTGAAGCTTTCTTT
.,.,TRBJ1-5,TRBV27,CASSLEDNQPQHF,TGTGCCAGCAGTTTAGAGGACAATCAGCCCCAGCATTTT
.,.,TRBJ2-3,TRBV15,CATSRAWGSTDTQYF,TGTGCCACCAGCAGAGCATGGGGCTCAACAGATACGCAGTATTTT
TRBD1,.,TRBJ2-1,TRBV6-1,CASRPSGTGLGEQFF,TGTGCCAGCAGGCCCTCCGGGACAGGGCTTGGTGAGCAGTTCTTC
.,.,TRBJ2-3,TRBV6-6,CASSYSMVGNTQYF,TGTGCCAGCAGTTACAGTATGGTCGGTAATACGCAGTATTTT
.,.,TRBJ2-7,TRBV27,CASSLKGSVPYEQYF,TGTGCCAGCAGTTTAAAAGGTTCGGTACCCTACGAGCAGTACTTC
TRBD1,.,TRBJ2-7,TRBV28,CASSPPTGDPYF,TGTGCCAGCAGCCCTCCTACAGGGGACCCGTACTTC
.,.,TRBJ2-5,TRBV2,CASSERTQTAEETQYF,TGTGCCAGCAGTGAACGAACCCAGACGGCTGAAGAGACCCAGTACTTC
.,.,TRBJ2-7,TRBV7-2,CASSDPPSGQGKGEQYF,TGTGCCAGCAGCGACCCCCCCTCAGGTCAGGGGAAGGGCGAGCAGTACTTC
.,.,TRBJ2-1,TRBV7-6,CASSLINEQFF,TGTGCCAGCAGCCTCATCAATGAGCAGTTCTTC
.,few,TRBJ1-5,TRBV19,CASSTEYNQPQHF,TGTGCCAGTAGTACGGAGTACAATCAGCCCCAGCATTTT
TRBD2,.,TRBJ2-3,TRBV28,CASSFGGREYTQYF,TGTGCCAGCAGTTTTGGCGGGAGAGAGTATACGCAGTATTTT
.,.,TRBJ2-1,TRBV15,CATSRDFLALKGNEQFF,TGTGCCACCAGCAGAGATTTTCTAGCCCTGAAGGGCAATGAGCAGTTCTTC
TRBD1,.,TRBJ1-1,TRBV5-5,CASSPNVGTANTEAFF,TGTGCCAGCAGCCCCAACGTAGGGACAGCGAACACTGAAGCTTTCTTT
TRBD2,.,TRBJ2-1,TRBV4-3,CASSQDLREGSYNEQFF,TGCGCCAGCAGCCAAGATCTTAGGGAGGGCTCCTACAATGAGCAGTTCTTC
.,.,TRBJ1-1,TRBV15,CATSWDGQENTEAFF,TGTGCCACCAGCTGGGACGGGCAAGAGAACACTGAAGCTTTCTTT
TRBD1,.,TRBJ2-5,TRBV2,CASNGDRGQETQYF,TGTGCCAGCAATGGGGACAGGGGTCAAGAGACCCAGTACTTC
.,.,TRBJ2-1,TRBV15,CATSRDRRAAGAYNEQFF,TGTGCCACCAGCAGAGATCGGCGGGCGGCCGGGGCCTACAATGAGCAGTTCTTC
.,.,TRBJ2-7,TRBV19,CASSPGFNEQYF,TGTGCCAGTAGTCCTGGGTTCAACGAGCAGTACTTC
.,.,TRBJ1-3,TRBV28,CASSTPSGNTIYF,TGTGCCAGCTCAACCCCCTCTGGAAACACCATATATTTT
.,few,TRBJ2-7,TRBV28,CASSLGREREQYF,TGTGCCAGCAGTTTAGGACGGGAGAGGGAGCAGTACTTC
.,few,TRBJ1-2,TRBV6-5,CASSPVERASGYTF,TGTGCCAGCAGCCCCGTGGAGAGGGCCAGCGGCTACACCTTC
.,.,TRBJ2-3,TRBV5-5,CASSLNWGQPSTDTQYF,TGTGCCAGCAGCTTGAACTGGGGGCAGCCTAGCACAGATACGCAGTATTTT
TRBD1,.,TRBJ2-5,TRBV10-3,CAISQGAEETQYF,TGTGCCATCAGCCAGGGGGCTGAGGAGACCCAGTACTTC
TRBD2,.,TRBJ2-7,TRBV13,CASSLSGRTHYEQYF,TGTGCCAGCAGCCTTAGCGGGAGAACCCACTACGAGCAGTACTTC
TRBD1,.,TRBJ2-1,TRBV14,CASSQAGGNWFF,TGTGCCAGCAGCCAAGCAGGGGGCAATTGGTTCTTC
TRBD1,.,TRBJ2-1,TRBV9,CASSVGTGAQNEQFF,TGTGCCAGCAGCGTAGGGACAGGGGCTCAGAATGAGCAGTTCTTC
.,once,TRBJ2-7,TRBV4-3,CASSQGSPGSLVGVGEQYF,TGCGCCAGCAGCCAAGGTTCTCCCGGGAGTCTAGTGGGAGTTGGCGAGCAGTACTTC